The source of this TCR beta chain is a study of T cell responses to AZD1222 COVID-19 vaccine. This CDR3 is built from 12 residues. Germline CDR1 and CDR2: ENHRY and SYGVKD. As for this clone: Its antigen is undetermined. At one of its ends the junction is not consistent with the germline gene, which may arise from a read error.

Repertoires were generated with immunoSEQ multiplex PCR, while TCRdb's copy carries only in-frame clones and drops some. The sample holds more than 150,000 clones, 80% to 90% seen once. Findings of the study overall: The study identified only a handful of AZD1222 recipients as seropositive at baseline. An increase in Spike-specific TCR breadth and depth was observed after two AZD1222 doses.

This TCR derives from an adult in good health. Sequences were derived from peripheral blood, sampled on day 0 of AZD1222 vaccination. The genes are TRBV10-3 and TRBJ1-3; no definite D call. The CDR3 bases are TGTGCCATCAGTGACCGAGACTCTGCCGTAGATTTT. Residues: CAISDRDSAVDF.